This TCR beta chain was captured by sequencing in a study of T cells in Graves' hyperthyroidism and ophthalmopathy. Comment on this clonotype: Its antigen is as yet unknown.

This CDR3 contains 14 residues. The V end was cut by 7 bases, the J end by 5 bases, with 17 bases between. CDR1 LNHDA and CDR2 SQIVND come from the germline V gene (reference sequence). Study findings and constraints: Before onset, ophthalmopathy was predicted by the model a median roughly 6.4 months earlier. Peripheral blood also featured most of the thyroid clonotypes expanded above 0.001.

The source material, RNA transcripts, was used to amplify TCR beta CDR3 regions. HTBI primers were employed in a first-round RT-PCR of the TCR CDR3. TCRdb ran MiXCR on the multiplex PCR reads and lists one entry per CDR3 protein. The data show almost 500,000 distinct CDR3 sequences, with about 20% seen just once and approximately 49% held by the top ten. Criteria for exclusion of patients were uncontrolled infection, other autoimmune disease, pregnancy or lactation. Specimen: blood. The receptor comes from a woman aged 70-85 years with Graves' ophthalmopathy. V usage is TRBV19 and J usage is TRBJ2-5; D tentatively reads TRBD1 or TRBD2 (5 bases each). The CDR3 loop reads CASNPGPQRETQYF. DNA of the CDR3: TGTGCCAGTAACCCGGGACCCCAGAGGGAGACCCAGTACTTC.